Each of the 20 T cell receptor beta chains below was sequenced from the same sample in a study of control samples from healthy donors and cancer patients. Only in-frame clones appear in the TCRdb table, and some are missing; sequencing was by immunoSEQ multiplex PCR. The data hold under 200,000 clones, with approximately 94% observed a single time. Sequenced material: PBMCs. The receptors stem from a man aged 55 to 70 with colorectal cancer.

The chain links TRBV2 to TRBJ2-5, with 7 bases identical to TRBD1. There are 15 residues in the CDR3. Germline assignment: CDR1 SNHLY and CDR2 FYNNEI. Unmatched junction bases numbered 10, after V lost 4 bases and J lost 5 bases. CDR3 loop: CASSALTGTVETQYF. CDR3 nucleotide sequence: TGTGCCAGCAGTGCTTTAACGGGGACAGTGGAGACCCAGTACTTC.

The chain uses TRBV7-9 and TRBJ2-6, with unresolved D. Germline V gene sequence: CDR1 SEHNR, CDR2 FQNEAQ (reference sequence). The CDR3 has 17 amino acids. Trimming left V 1 base short and J 3 bases short, with 13 bases between. DNA of the CDR3: TGTGCCAGCAGCTTAGGGGCCCACGGGTTTGGGGCCAACGTCCTGACTTTC. This gives the protein CASSLGAHGFGANVLTF.

This chain links TRBV5-1 with TRBJ2-7, with D possibly being TRBD1 or TRBD2 (5 bases each). The germline CDR1 and CDR2 sequences are SGHRS and YFSETQ. V was shortened by 5 bases and J by 2 bases, with 17 bases between the two germline ends. The CDR3 is 15 residues long. CDR3 sequence (DNA): TGCGCCAGCAGGCGTAGCAAGGGGACGACCTACGAGCAGTACTTC. Translation gives CASRRSKGTTYEQYF. Supplemented by reference TRBV5-1 and TRBJ2-7, the full variable domain reads KAGVTQTPRYLIKTRGQQVTLSCSPISGHRSVSWYQQTPGQGLQFLFEYFSETQRNKGNFPGRFSGRQFSNSRSEMNVSTLELGDSALYLCASRRSKGTTYEQYFGPGTRLTVT.

The rearrangement links TRBV27 to TRBJ2-3; D may be TRBD1 or TRBD2 (6 bases each). The CDR3 contains 19 residues. Germline-derived CDR1 and CDR2 are MNHEY and SMNVEV (reference sequence). Trimming removed 2 bases at V and 2 bases at J, with 23 bases between. The CDR3 bases are TGTGCCAGCAGTTTAATTCCCGAAGTGAGGGGGGCTTCCACAGATACGCAGTATTTT. The encoded protein is CASSLIPEVRGASTDTQYF.

The chain has TRBV7-2 and TRBJ2-7; 9 positions agree with TRBD1. Germline-derived CDR1 and CDR2 are SGHTA and FQGNSA. The V segment lost 5 bases and the J segment 3 bases; nucleotides outside the gene matches: 11. The CDR3 covers 16 residues. CDR3 residues: CASSAHTGTGLYEQYF. The CDR3 nucleotides read TGTGCCAGCAGCGCTCACACCGGGACAGGGCTCTACGAGCAGTACTTC.

The J gene is TRBJ1-6, the V gene TRBV19; D ambiguous. V gave up 3 bases and J gave up 6 bases, with 9 bases separating them. Germline CDR1 LNHDA, CDR2 SQIVND (reference sequence). The CDR3 runs 14 residues. CDR3 loop: CASSIGPVNSPLHF. The CDR3 nucleotides are TGTGCCAGTAGTATCGGCCCGGTTAATTCACCCCTCCACTTT.

This chain links TRBV7-2 with TRBJ2-2; no clear D. Germline values: CDR1 SGHTA, CDR2 FQGNSA. The CDR3 is 12 amino acids. The V end lost 5 bases, the J end lost 7 bases, and 8 bases lay between the germline ends. The CDR3 region is CASSLLGGELFF. CDR3 DNA: TGTGCCAGCAGCCTTCTAGGCGGGGAGCTGTTTTTT.

V and J are TRBV3-1 (or the pseudogene TRBV3-2) and TRBJ1-1; D is unresolved. The CDR3 has 13 residues. V shed 3 bases and J shed 8 bases, with 13 bases lying between them. The V gene's germline CDR1 is LGHDT and CDR2 YNNKEL (reference sequence). As DNA, the CDR3 is TGTGCCAGCAGCCATTTGGGAGAGTTAGAAGCTTTCTTT. Translation gives CASSHLGELEAFF.

V and J are TRBV5-1 and TRBJ1-1, with D tentatively TRBD1 (6 bases). The CDR3 has 14 residues. The ends were cut back, 0 bases at V and 3 bases at J, with 9 bases in the middle. From germline, CDR1 is SGHRS and CDR2 YFSETQ. CDR3 loop: CASSLVRGDTEAFF. For the CDR3, the DNA is TGCGCCAGCAGCTTGGTAAGGGGGGACACTGAAGCTTTCTTT.

The CDR3 reads CAISPGGGELFF. DNA for the CDR3: TGTGCCATCAGCCCGGGGGGCGGGGAGCTGTTTTTT. The chain couples TRBV10-3 to TRBJ2-2; 7 bases align to TRBD2. CDR3 length: 12 residues. V shed 6 bases, J shed 7 bases, and the junction held 2 bases outside the gene matches. From germline, CDR1 is ENHRY and CDR2 SYGVKD.

The chain links TRBV7-2 to TRBJ1-4; 7 bases fit TRBD1. CDR1 SGHTA and CDR2 FQGNSA come from the germline V gene. This CDR3 spans 15 amino acids. Trimming took 3 bases from V and 3 from J; bases not matched to a gene: 4. The chain's CDR3 is CASSLRQGANEKLFF. The CDR3 nucleotides are TGTGCCAGCAGCTTGCGACAGGGCGCTAATGAAAAACTGTTTTTT.

The chain joins TRBV19 to TRBJ1-1, with a possible D match to TRBD1 (5 bases). The CDR3 has 15 residues. V lost 3 bases to trimming and J lost 3 bases, with 14 bases between them. CDR1 is LNHDA and CDR2 is SQIVND in the germline V gene (reference sequence). The CDR3 reads CASSIVGKGYTEAFF. CDR3 coding DNA: TGTGCCAGTAGTATTGTGGGGAAGGGGTACACTGAAGCTTTCTTT.

This chain connects TRBV12-3 or TRBV12-4 to TRBJ1-1, with D possibly TRBD1 on 5 matching bases. Trimming pared 9 bases from V and 6 bases from J, leaving 14 bases between. CDR3 length: 12 residues. The CDR3 nucleotides are TGTGCCAGTTGGGGGATGGGCGCTGAAGCTTTCTTT. This gives the protein CASWGMGAEAFF.

The chain joins TRBV5-6 to TRBJ2-7, with D maybe TRBD1 (5 bases). The CDR3 sequence is 12 residues long. Germline CDR1 and CDR2: SGHDT and YYEEEE. The V end was cut by 3 bases, the J end by 3 bases, with 7 bases between. For the CDR3, the DNA is TGTGCCAGCAGCTCCACAGGCTACGAGCAGTACTTC. Translation: CASSSTGYEQYF.

The chain employs TRBV13 and TRBJ1-4; TRBD1 matches 11 bases. V lost 5 bases and J lost 7; bases outside the gene matches: 9. Germline V gene sequence: CDR1 PRHDT, CDR2 FYEKMQ (reference sequence). The CDR3 loop spans 16 amino acids. Here the CDR3 DNA reads TGTGCCAGCAGCCTATTCCGGGACAGGGGGAGTGAAAAACTGTTTTTT. It encodes CASSLFRDRGSEKLFF.

In DNA, the CDR3 is TGTGCCAGCAGCTCCCCACCCTCCTACGAGCAGTACTTC. Residues: CASSSPPSYEQYF. V usage is TRBV13 and J usage is TRBJ2-7; D is undetermined. Trimming cost V 4 bases and J 0 bases, with 7 bases left between them. CDR3 length: 13 amino acids. The germline V gene has CDR1 PRHDT and CDR2 FYEKMQ (reference sequence).

This clone was seen just once. The chain joins TRBV4-1 to TRBJ2-7; no firm D call. The CDR3 is made up of 14 amino acids. Germline CDR1 is MGHRA and CDR2 is YSYEKL. Between the trimmed V and J ends, which lost 1 base and 3 bases, there was a span of 10 bases. The CDR3 DNA sequence: TGCGCCAGCAGCCAAGGATTGGGCGACTACGAGCAGTACTTC. Translating gives CASSQGLGDYEQYF.

The chain joins TRBV9 to TRBJ1-1; D is possibly TRBD1 (6 bases). V was clipped by 4 bases and J by 1 base, with 14 bases between them. This CDR3 is built from 15 residues. Germline CDR1 SGDLS, CDR2 YYNGEE. The CDR3 loop reads CASSSGWGANTEAFF. The CDR3 DNA sequence: TGTGCCAGCAGCTCCGGATGGGGGGCGAACACTGAAGCTTTCTTT.

V and J are TRBV18 and TRBJ1-3; D remains unclear. V lost 4 bases to trimming and J lost 0 bases, with 7 bases between them. The CDR3 has 14 residues. From germline, CDR1 is KGHSH and CDR2 LQKENI. CDR3 loop: CASSLTVSGNTIYF. CDR3 bases: TGTGCCAGCTCACTTACAGTCTCTGGAAACACCATATATTTT.

The chain links TRBV7-2 to TRBJ2-3; the D gene is possibly TRBD2 (5 bases). Germline V gives CDR1 SGHTA, CDR2 FQGNSA. V gave up 4 bases and J gave up 5 bases, with 13 bases separating them. This CDR3 contains 14 residues. The DNA of the CDR3 is TGTGCCAGCAGCTCGAGGCGGGCTCAAGATACGCAGTATTTT. This sequence encodes CASSSRRAQDTQYF.